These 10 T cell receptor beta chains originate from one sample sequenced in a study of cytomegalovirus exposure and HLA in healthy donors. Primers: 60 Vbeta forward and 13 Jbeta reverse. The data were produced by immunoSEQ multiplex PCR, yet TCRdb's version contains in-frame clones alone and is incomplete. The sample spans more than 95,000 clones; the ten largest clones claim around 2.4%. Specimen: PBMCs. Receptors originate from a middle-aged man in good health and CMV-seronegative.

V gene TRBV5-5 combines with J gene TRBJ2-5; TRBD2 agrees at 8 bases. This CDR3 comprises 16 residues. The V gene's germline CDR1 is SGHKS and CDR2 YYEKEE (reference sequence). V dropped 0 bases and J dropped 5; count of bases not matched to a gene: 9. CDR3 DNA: TGTGCCAGCAGCTTGGTTAGCGGGGAAGGCTGGGAGACCCAGTACTTC. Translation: CASSLVSGEGWETQYF.

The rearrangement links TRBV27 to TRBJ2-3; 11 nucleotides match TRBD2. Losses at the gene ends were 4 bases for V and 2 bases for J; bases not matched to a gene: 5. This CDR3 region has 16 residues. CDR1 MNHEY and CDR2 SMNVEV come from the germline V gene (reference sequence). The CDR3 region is CASSSLAGALTDTQYF. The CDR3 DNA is TGTGCCAGCAGTTCACTAGCGGGAGCCCTCACAGATACGCAGTATTTT.

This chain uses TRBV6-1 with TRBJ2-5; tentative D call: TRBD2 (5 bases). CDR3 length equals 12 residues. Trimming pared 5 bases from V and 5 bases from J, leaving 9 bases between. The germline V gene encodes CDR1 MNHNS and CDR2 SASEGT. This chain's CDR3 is CASSPKRETQYF. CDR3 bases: TGTGCCAGCAGTCCTAAGCGGGAGACCCAGTACTTC.

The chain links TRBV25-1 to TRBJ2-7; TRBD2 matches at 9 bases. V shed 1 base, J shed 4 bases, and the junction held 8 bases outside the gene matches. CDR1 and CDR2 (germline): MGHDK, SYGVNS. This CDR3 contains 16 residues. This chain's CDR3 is CASSESLASGMYEQYF. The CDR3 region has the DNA TGTGCCAGCAGTGAATCCCTGGCTAGCGGGATGTACGAGCAGTACTTC.

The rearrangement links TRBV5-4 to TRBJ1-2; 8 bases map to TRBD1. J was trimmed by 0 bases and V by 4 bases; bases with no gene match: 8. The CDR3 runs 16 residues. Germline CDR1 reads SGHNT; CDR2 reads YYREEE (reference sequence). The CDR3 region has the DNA TGTGCCAGCAGCCCGAGAGACAGGGGCGCTAACTATGGCTACACCTTC. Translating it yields CASSPRDRGANYGYTF.

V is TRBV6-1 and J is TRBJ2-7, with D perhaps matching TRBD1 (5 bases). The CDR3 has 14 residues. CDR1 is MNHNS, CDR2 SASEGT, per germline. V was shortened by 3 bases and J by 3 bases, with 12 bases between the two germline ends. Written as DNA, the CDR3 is TGTGCCAGCAGTGACAGGGTTTTCGGCTACGAGCAGTACTTC. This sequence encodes CASSDRVFGYEQYF.

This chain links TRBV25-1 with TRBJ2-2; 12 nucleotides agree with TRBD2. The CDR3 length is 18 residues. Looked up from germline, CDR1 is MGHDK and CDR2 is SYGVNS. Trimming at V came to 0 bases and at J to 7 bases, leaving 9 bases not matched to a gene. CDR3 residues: CASSEYFSGTSGYGELFF. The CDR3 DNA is TGTGCCAGCAGTGAATATTTTTCCGGGACTAGCGGGTACGGGGAGCTGTTTTTT.

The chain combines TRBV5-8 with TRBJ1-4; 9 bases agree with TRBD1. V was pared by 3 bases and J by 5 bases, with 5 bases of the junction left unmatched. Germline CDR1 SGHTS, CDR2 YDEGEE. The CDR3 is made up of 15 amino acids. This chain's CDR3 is CASSWTGTGNEKLFF. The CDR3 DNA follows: TGTGCCAGCAGCTGGACCGGGACAGGGAATGAAAAACTGTTTTTT.

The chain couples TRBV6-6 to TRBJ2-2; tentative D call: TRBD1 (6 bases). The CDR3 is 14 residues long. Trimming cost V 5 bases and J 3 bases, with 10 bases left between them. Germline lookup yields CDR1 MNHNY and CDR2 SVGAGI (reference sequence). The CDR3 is CASSDSGDTGELFF. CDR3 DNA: TGTGCCAGCAGTGATTCAGGGGACACCGGGGAGCTGTTTTTT.

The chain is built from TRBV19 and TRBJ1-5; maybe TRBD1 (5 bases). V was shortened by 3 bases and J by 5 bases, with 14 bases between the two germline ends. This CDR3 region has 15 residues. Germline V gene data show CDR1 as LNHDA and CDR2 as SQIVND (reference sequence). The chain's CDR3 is CASSMGTFGYQPQHF. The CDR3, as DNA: TGTGCCAGTAGTATGGGGACTTTCGGATATCAGCCCCAGCATTTT. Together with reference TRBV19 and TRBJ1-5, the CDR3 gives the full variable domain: DGGITQSPKYLFRKEGQNVTLSCEQNLNHDAMYWYRQDPGQGLRLIYYSQIVNDFQKGDIAEGYSVSREKKESFPLTVTSAQKNPTAFYLCASSMGTFGYQPQHFGDGTRLSIL.